One sample yielded the 7 T cell receptor beta chains listed below, sequenced in a study of OX40 agonist ivuxolimab in advanced cancers. This table comes from immunoSEQ multiplex PCR, and its TCRdb copy is limited to in-frame clones, with some not included. The repertoire holds fewer than 65,000 clones, with 80% as singletons. Here the sequenced sample was CD4+ or CD8+ T cells sorted from blood, taken in a trial of the OX40 agonist ivuxolimab. The receptor set was obtained from an adult with an advanced solid tumor such as melanoma, head and neck, liver or kidney cancer.

The chain employs TRBV7-2 and TRBJ1-4, with TRBD1 as a possible D gene (6 bases). CDR1 and CDR2 from the germline V gene are SGHTA and FQGNSA. V was trimmed by 0 bases and J by 0 bases, leaving 8 bases between them. The CDR3 is made up of 16 amino acids. Here the CDR3 DNA reads TGTGCCAGCAGCTTAGCTGCAGGGGCAACTAATGAAAAACTGTTTTTT. Protein sequence: CASSLAAGATNEKLFF. Together with reference TRBV7-2 and TRBJ1-4, the CDR3 gives the full variable domain: GAGVSQSPSNKVTEKGKDVELRCDPISGHTALYWYRQSLGQGLEFLIYFQGNSAPDKSGLPSDRFSAERTGGSVSTLTIQRTQQEDSAVYLCASSLAAGATNEKLFFGSGTQLSVL.

The genes are TRBV7-2 and TRBJ1-1; TRBD1 matches at 7 bases. The CDR3 length is 14 residues. From germline, CDR1 is SGHTA and CDR2 FQGNSA. Unmatched junction bases numbered 5, after V lost 5 bases and J lost 2 bases. CDR3 sequence reads: CASSRQGGNTEAFF. CDR3 in DNA: TGTGCCAGCAGCCGTCAGGGGGGAAACACTGAAGCTTTCTTT. The complete variable domain, with remaining parts taken from reference TRBV7-2 and TRBJ1-1, reads GAGVSQSPSNKVTEKGKDVELRCDPISGHTALYWYRQSLGQGLEFLIYFQGNSAPDKSGLPSDRFSAERTGGSVSTLTIQRTQQEDSAVYLCASSRQGGNTEAFFGQGTRLTVV.

This clone came up once. The gene calls are TRBV5-1 and TRBJ2-1; D is perhaps TRBD1 (5 bases). The V end was cut by 0 bases, the J end by 4 bases, with 5 bases between. The CDR3 has 13 amino acids. The germline CDR1 and CDR2 sequences are SGHRS and YFSETQ. This CDR3 reads CASSLGQYNEQFF. CDR3 in DNA: TGCGCCAGCAGCTTGGGACAGTACAATGAGCAGTTCTTC.

The chain employs TRBV5-4 and TRBJ2-3; no firm D call. The CDR3 consists of 14 residues. CDR1 and CDR2 (germline): SGHNT, YYREEE (reference sequence). V was clipped by 4 bases and J by 8 bases, with 17 bases between them. CDR3 loop: CASSPETRGATQYF. The CDR3 DNA is TGTGCCAGCAGCCCCGAGACCCGCGGAGCTACGCAGTATTTT. Supplemented by reference TRBV5-4 and TRBJ2-3, the full variable domain reads ETGVTQSPTHLIKTRGQQVTLRCSSQSGHNTVSWYQQALGQGPQFIFQYYREEENGRGNFPPRFSGLQFPNYSSELNVNALELDDSALYLCASSPETRGATQYFGPGTRLTVL.

This chain joins TRBV2 and TRBJ2-2, with TRBD1 as a possible D gene (6 bases). Trimming took off 4 bases at V and 4 bases at J, with 10 bases between the two ends. The CDR3 runs 14 residues. From germline, CDR1 is SNHLY and CDR2 FYNNEI. CDR3 region: CASSARQATGELFF. Here the CDR3 DNA reads TGTGCCAGCAGTGCACGACAGGCCACCGGGGAGCTGTTTTTT. The whole variable domain, remainder taken from reference TRBV2 and TRBJ2-2, is EPEVTQTPSHQVTQMGQEVILRCVPISNHLYFYWYRQILGQKVEFLVSFYNNEISEKSEIFDDQFSVERPDGSNFTLKIRSTKLEDSAMYFCASSARQATGELFFGEGSRLTVL.

This clone was counted once. The V call is TRBV7-2, the J call TRBJ2-1; TRBD1 might be the D (6 bases). Between the trimmed V and J ends, which lost 2 bases and 5 bases, there was a span of 13 bases. CDR1 and CDR2 from the germline V gene are SGHTA and FQGNSA. This CDR3 is built from 15 residues. The CDR3 protein is CASSLWVGANNEQFF. The CDR3 DNA reads TGTGCCAGCAGCTTATGGGTGGGGGCCAACAATGAGCAGTTCTTC.

The rearrangement uses TRBV4-3 and TRBJ1-1; 9 positions agree with TRBD1. This CDR3 spans 16 amino acids. Trimming took 0 bases from V and 6 from J; bases not matched to a gene: 8. Germline CDR1 is LGHNA and CDR2 is YSLEER. Here the CDR3 reads CASSQDIGQGFAEAFF. CDR3 nucleotides: TGCGCCAGCAGCCAAGATATTGGACAGGGGTTCGCTGAAGCTTTCTTT.